The source of this T cell receptor (beta chain) is a study of read filtering for tumor transcriptome and immune sequencing. Study background: 8 or 9 patients were R-ISS I, some 15 were R-ISS II, 7 were R-ISS III.

This library used roughly 370 ng RNA and molecular barcoded adaptors spanning alpha/delta and beta/gamma chains. MiXCR, applied by TCRdb to the reads, yields one record per CDR3 protein. The data hold under 50,000 distinct CDR3 sequences, with approximately 15% observed a single time. The table lists this clonotype with many counts. Its antigen remains unknown. Overall study findings and caveats: IR-seq captured clonotypes deeper and more reliably than RNA-seq. The CD138-negative fraction was mixed bone marrow immune cells, not pure T cells.

Sequenced: a population of CD138-negative cells sorted from bone marrow. The sequence came from a donor at least 40 years old with multiple myeloma.

CDR3 residues: CASSPVSGSINEQFF. The CDR3 DNA reads as TGTGCCAGCTCCCCCGTTAGCGGGAGTATTAATGAGCAGTTCTTC. The rearrangement links TRBV18 to TRBJ2-1; 9 bases fit TRBD2. V lost 6 bases to trimming and J lost 7 bases; unmatched junction nucleotides: 10. In germline, CDR1 is KGHSH, CDR2 LQKENI. The CDR3 spans 15 residues.